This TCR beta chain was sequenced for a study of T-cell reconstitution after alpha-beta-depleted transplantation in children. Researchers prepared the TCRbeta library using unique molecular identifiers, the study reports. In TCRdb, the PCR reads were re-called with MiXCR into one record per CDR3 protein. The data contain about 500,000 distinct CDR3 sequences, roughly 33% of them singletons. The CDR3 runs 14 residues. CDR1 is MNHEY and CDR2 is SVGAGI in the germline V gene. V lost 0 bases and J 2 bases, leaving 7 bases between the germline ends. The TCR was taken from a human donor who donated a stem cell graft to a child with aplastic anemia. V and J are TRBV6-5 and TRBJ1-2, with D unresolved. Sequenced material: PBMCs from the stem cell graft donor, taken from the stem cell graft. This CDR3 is CASSYSPGNYGYTF. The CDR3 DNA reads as TGTGCCAGCAGTTACTCTCCGGGAAACTATGGCTACACCTTC.